The present T cell receptor (beta chain) was sequenced within a study of cytomegalovirus exposure and HLA in healthy donors. General study points: It was shown in a later analysis that HLA-associated TCR beta chains were more clonally expanded than other, equally common chains. Previous analysis showed most TCR beta V segments were productive about 90% or about 30% of the time.

Primers for the PCR totalled 60 Vbeta and 13 Jbeta. Using immunoSEQ multiplex PCR, the repertoire was profiled, and TCRdb retains in-frame clones only, with some absent. The sample yields around 190,000 clones, around 83% seen once. With 5 bases removed from V and 8 bases from J, the gap between germline ends came to 12 bases. This CDR3 contains 12 residues. In germline, CDR1 is MGHDK, CDR2 SYGVNS. About this clone itself: Antigen specificity is unknown.

The TCR originated in a middle-aged man in good health and CMV-seropositive. V is TRBV25-1 and J is TRBJ1-2; D might be TRBD1 (5 bases). Sequenced material: PBMCs. In DNA, the CDR3 is TGTGCCAGCAGTCGCGGACAAGGGGGCTACACCTTC. Translating gives CASSRGQGGYTF.